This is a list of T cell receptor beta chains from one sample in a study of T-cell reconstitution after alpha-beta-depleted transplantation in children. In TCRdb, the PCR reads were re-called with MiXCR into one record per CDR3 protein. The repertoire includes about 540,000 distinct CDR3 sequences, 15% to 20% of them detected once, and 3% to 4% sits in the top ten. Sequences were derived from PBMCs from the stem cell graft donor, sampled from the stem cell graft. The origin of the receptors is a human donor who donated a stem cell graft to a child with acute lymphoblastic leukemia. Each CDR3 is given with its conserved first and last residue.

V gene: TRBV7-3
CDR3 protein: CASSSSPLANNEQFF

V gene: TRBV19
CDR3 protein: CASSSRRAAYNEQFF

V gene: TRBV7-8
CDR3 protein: CASSLDGGPAGEKLFF

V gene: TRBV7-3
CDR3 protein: CASSPVGGGDTGELFF

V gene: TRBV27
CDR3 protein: CASSFDSDNYGYTF

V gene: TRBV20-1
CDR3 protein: CRAWDRGTGELFF

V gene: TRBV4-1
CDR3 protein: CASSQDSGSGGRQETQYF

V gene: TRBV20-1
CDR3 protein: CSARRDTRGVYNSPLHF

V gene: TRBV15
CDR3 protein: CATSSEDRVLSGANVLTF

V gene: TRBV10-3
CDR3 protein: CAISEVGLGEQYF

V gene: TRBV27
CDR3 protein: CASSGRAGELFF

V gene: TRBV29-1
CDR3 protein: CSVFGGQVGNTIYF

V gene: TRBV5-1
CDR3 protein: CASSLEDRLQETQYF

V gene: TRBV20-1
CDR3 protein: CSASSTGQINYGYTF

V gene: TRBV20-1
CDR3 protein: CSARDPLATRTDTQYF

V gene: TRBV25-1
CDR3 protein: CASSEWARGWKNTGELFF

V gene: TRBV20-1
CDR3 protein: CSATGTGYGEKLFF

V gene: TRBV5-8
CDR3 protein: CASSYNSRPEQFF

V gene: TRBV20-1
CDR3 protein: CSAAPGLAFTGELFF

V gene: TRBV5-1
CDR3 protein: CASSLATGFASYAYNEQFF

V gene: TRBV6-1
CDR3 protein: CATQGRGFNQPQHF

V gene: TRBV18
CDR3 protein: CASSPPTGTGGGRQYF

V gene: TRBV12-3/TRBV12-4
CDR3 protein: CASTLQGGDLEQYF

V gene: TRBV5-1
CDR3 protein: CASSLMPDQPQHF

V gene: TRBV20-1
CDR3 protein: CSAQGQHNQPQHF

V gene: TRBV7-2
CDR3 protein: CASSARTSAFTDTQYF

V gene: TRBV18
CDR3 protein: CASSPAGVNYEQYF

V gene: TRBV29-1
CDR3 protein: CSVEPSSGSRFF

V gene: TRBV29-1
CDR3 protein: CSVESASGSYEQYF

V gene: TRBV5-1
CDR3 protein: CASSSDGLANYGYTF

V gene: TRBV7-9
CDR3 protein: CASSVKGYTAVSEAFF

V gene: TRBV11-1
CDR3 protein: CASSFSLQGPNNEQFF

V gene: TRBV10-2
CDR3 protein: CASSDPGMGYEQYF

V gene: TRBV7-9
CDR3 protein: CASSLATGGAKTQYF

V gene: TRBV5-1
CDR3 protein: CASSRRPGQVSGYTF

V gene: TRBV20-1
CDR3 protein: CSATGGLREKLFF

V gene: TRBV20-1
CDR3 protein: CSAVGLAGADTDTQYF

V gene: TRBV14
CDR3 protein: CASRSTGQGGTQYF

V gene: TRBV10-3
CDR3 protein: CAISESRATSYEQYF

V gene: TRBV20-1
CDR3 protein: CSARGTGVTGELFF

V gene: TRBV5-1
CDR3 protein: CASSPGTGLYNEQFF

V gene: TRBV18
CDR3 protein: CASSPSRRDYGYTF

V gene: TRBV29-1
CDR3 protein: CSVELWREQYF

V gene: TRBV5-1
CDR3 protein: CASSFLAGVDYNEQFF

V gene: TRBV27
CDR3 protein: CASSPSSGLYNEQFF

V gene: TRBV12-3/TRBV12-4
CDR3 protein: CASSLMAGAADTQYF

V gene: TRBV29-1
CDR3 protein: CSDRQGKYRYTF

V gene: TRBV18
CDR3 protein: CASSPPKATNTEAFF